This paragraph reports one T cell receptor beta chain. This entry is derived from a study of T cell responses to AZD1222 COVID-19 vaccine. The V gene's germline CDR1 is SGHTA and CDR2 FQGNSA. V was trimmed by 1 base and J by 4 bases, leaving 11 bases between them. The CDR3 totals 15 residues. Sequenced by immunoSEQ multiplex PCR; TCRdb stores in-frame clones only, minus some. The sample records about 140,000 clones, about 92% being singletons. This clonotype was sampled from an adult who received the AZD1222 COVID-19 vaccine. The V call is TRBV7-2, the J call TRBJ1-3; weak D call: TRBD1 (5 bases). Here the sequenced sample was peripheral blood, taken 28 days after the second AZD1222 dose. CDR3 in amino acids: CASSLDSQGGNTIYF. The CDR3 nucleotides are TGTGCCAGCAGCTTAGACAGTCAGGGAGGAAACACCATATATTTT. The whole variable domain, filled in from reference TRBV7-2 and TRBJ1-3, reads GAGVSQSPSNKVTEKGKDVELRCDPISGHTALYWYRQSLGQGLEFLIYFQGNSAPDKSGLPSDRFSAERTGGSVSTLTIQRTQQEDSAVYLCASSLDSQGGNTIYFGEGSWLTVV.